This T cell receptor (beta chain) was recovered during a study of shared clonotypes between healthy human individuals. Study findings and constraints: Naive subsets typically showed greater estimated richness than memory subsets.

Naive CD8 cells lacked CD45RO and underwent positive selection for CCR7, leaving out terminally differentiated effector memory CD45RA+ cells. The length of the CDR3 is 18 residues. CDR1 and CDR2 from the germline V gene are MDHEN and SYDVKM. V lost 6 bases and J lost 3, with 26 bases in between. Remarks on this clone: Its antigen remains unknown.

In replicate PCRs of sorted subsets, about 220 ng DNA, approximately 28,000 T cell genomes, was used. The authors' processing: ImmunoSEQ output held junction-only sequences without quality scores, so filtering differed. The assay was immunoSEQ multiplex PCR, and TCRdb's table has in-frame clones only and misses some. V and J calls and clone size are as listed in that table; D and trimming were resolved from the DNA. The table lists some 2.1 million clones, about 95% of them singletons. Sequencing was performed on naive CD8+ T cells sorted from blood. This chain uses TRBV28 with TRBJ1-1; a weak D match, TRBD1 (6 bases). This receptor was taken from a man younger than 35 in good health. In nucleotides, the CDR3 is TGTGCCAGCAGCTTCCTCCTAGATTATGGGACATCCGACACTGAAGCTTTCTTT. This encodes CASSFLLDYGTSDTEAFF.